This TCR beta chain was sequenced during a study of blood T cell repertoires in COVID-19. Overall study: Both acute and convalescent COVID-19 samples were obtained from the United States, Italy and Spain. Sample material is recorded as cDNA or gDNA derived from T cells, B-cell-depleted T cells, or PBMCs.

Under the authors' procedure: Reference gene primers were amplified, and this amplification served to estimate nucleated cell counts. Produced via immunoSEQ multiplex PCR; TCRdb's table is partial and in-frame only. V, J and clone size reflect that table, while D and trimming were determined from the DNA. The table records about 120,000 clones, roughly 75% of them present only once. The trim removed 5 bases at V and 5 bases at J, leaving 5 bases unmatched. Germline assignment: CDR1 LNHDA and CDR2 SQIVND (reference sequence). The CDR3 consists of 14 residues. The V and J genes are TRBV19 and TRBJ2-1; 8 bases are a match to TRBD1. The TCR was taken from a man in his 60s with active or convalescent COVID-19. The sequenced sample consisted of peripheral blood. The CDR3 reads CASSPGQAHNEQFF. DNA for the CDR3: TGTGCCAGTAGTCCGGGACAGGCCCACAATGAGCAGTTCTTC.